The TCR beta chain under discussion was sequenced for a study of cytomegalovirus exposure and HLA in healthy donors. Turning to the study itself: Of around 400 genotyped donors, roughly 76% grouped in the Caucasian-associated ancestry cluster. Study outcomes and limitations: Among the CMV-associated chains, three were confirmed in vitro as specific for CMV antigens. Researchers catalogued some 160 TCR beta chains as cytomegalovirus-associated. Researchers left out some V segments, among them TRBV6-2 and TRBV6-3, as indistinguishable.

Germline CDR1 is SNHLY and CDR2 is FYNNEI. V shed 4 bases and J shed 7 bases, with 19 bases lying between them. The CDR3 extends over 15 amino acids. 13 Jbeta primers and 60 Vbeta primers were used for the PCR. Generated by immunoSEQ multiplex PCR, the TCRdb table keeps only in-frame clones and is missing some. The repertoire consists of about 130,000 clones, with around 77% occurring once and the leading ten covering about 4.3%. This clone was detected only once. The antigen is not known. The sequence was collected from a male donor in good health and CMV-seropositive. The sequencing sample was made of PBMCs. The rearrangement uses TRBV2 and TRBJ1-1, with a tentative D call TRBD1 (5 bases). This chain's CDR3 is CASSAPGGIPFEAFF. In nucleotides, the CDR3 is TGTGCCAGCAGTGCCCCGGGGGGTATCCCTTTTGAAGCTTTCTTT.